This T cell receptor beta chain was recovered during a study of blood T cell repertoires in COVID-19. Across the whole study: Acute and convalescent COVID-19 specimens originated in the United States, Italy and Spain.

Under the authors' procedure: Reference gene primer amplification in the assay estimated nucleated cell counts. Data came from immunoSEQ multiplex PCR; TCRdb stores just in-frame clones and leaves some out. That table gives V, J and clone size, and the DNA gave D and trimming. The sample lists roughly 80,000 clones, over 80% occurring once. J was trimmed by 2 bases and V by 6 bases; bases with no gene match: 16. Per germline, CDR1 MNHNS and CDR2 SASEGT. This CDR3 is 19 amino acids long. Sequenced sample: peripheral blood. This TCR came from an elderly woman with acute or convalescent COVID-19. The rearrangement uses TRBV6-1 and TRBJ2-1; 10 positions agree with TRBD2. The CDR3 nucleotides are TGTGCCAGCAGCGAAACTAGAATTAGCGGGAGGTTGGCCTACAATGAGCAGTTCTTC. Its protein product is CASSETRISGRLAYNEQFF.